The next 21 T cell receptor beta chains were all read from a single sample in a study of T-cell memory formation after mild COVID-19. TCRdb used MiXCR to reprocess the 5' RACE reads, holding one entry per CDR3 protein. The table shows 120,000 or so distinct CDR3 sequences, with more than 15% occurring only once. Sequencing used PBMCs or a T cell subset sorted from them (not recorded which). The receptors originated from a man in his late teens or twenties who had mild COVID-19 (a few samples of this study predate the infection). Cell type and time point are not known.

In its sample, this clonotype was seen many times. The rearrangement links TRBV4-2 to TRBJ2-3; 10 nucleotides agree with TRBD1. Germline CDR1 is LGHNA and CDR2 is YNFKEQ. This CDR3 is built from 15 residues. V shed 6 bases and J 2 bases; nucleotides not matched to a gene: 5. CDR3 DNA sequence: TGTGCCAGCAGTCGAGGACAGGGGGACACAGATACGCAGTATTTT. This gives the protein CASSRGQGDTDTQYF.

This clonotype occurred a few times. The rearrangement links TRBV12-3 or TRBV12-4 to TRBJ1-2; D uncertain. V was pared by 7 bases and J by 2 bases, with 11 bases between. The CDR3 loop spans 13 amino acids. The CDR3 sequence is CASTRRGNYGYTF. Here the CDR3 DNA reads TGTGCCAGCACCCGAAGAGGAAACTATGGCTACACCTTC.

A few counts support this clonotype. The chain uses TRBV3-1 and TRBJ2-1; D may correspond to TRBD1 or TRBD2 (5 bases each). This CDR3 has 13 amino acids. The germline V gene encodes CDR1 LGHDT and CDR2 YNNKEL (reference sequence). Trimming removed 1 base from V and 6 bases from J, with 7 bases in between. This CDR3 reads CASSQGDLNEQFF. CDR3 in DNA: TGTGCCAGCAGCCAAGGGGACCTCAATGAGCAGTTCTTC.

This clonotype was seen a few times. The chain employs TRBV3-1 and TRBJ2-4, with D perhaps matching TRBD1 (6 bases). V was pared by 5 bases and J by 7 bases, with 9 bases between. Germline CDR1 LGHDT, CDR2 YNNKEL (reference sequence). The CDR3 spans 12 residues. The CDR3 region is CASSTGSNIQYF. The CDR3, as DNA: TGTGCCAGCAGCACAGGGTCGAACATTCAGTACTTC. The entire variable domain, with the rest obtained from reference TRBV3-1 and TRBJ2-4, is as follows: DTAVSQTPKYLVTQMGNDKSIKCEQNLGHDTMYWYKQDSKKFLKIMFSYNNKELIINETVPNRFSPKSPDKAHLNLHINSLELGDSAVYFCASSTGSNIQYFGAGTRLSVL.

The chain carries TRBV20-1 and TRBJ2-5; TRBD1 might be the D (7 bases). V dropped 5 bases and J dropped 5 bases, with 18 bases sitting between them. There are 14 residues in the CDR3. Germline assignment: CDR1 DFQATT and CDR2 SNEGSKA (reference sequence). This chain's CDR3 is CSARRQGGGETQYF. In DNA form, the CDR3 reads TGCAGTGCTCGGAGACAGGGTGGAGGGGAGACCCAGTACTTC.

The rearrangement uses TRBV4-1 and TRBJ1-6; D unclear. Germline V gives CDR1 MGHRA, CDR2 YSYEKL. The CDR3 is made up of 16 amino acids. V dropped 0 bases and J dropped 8 bases, with 14 bases sitting between them. This CDR3 is CASSQDGGPGDSPLHF. Here the CDR3 DNA reads TGCGCCAGCAGCCAAGATGGAGGGCCCGGGGATTCACCCCTCCACTTT.

There are many counts of this clonotype. DNA for the CDR3: TGTGCCAGCAGCTTAGGGCCCGCGGGGCCACTCAGCACAGATACGCAGTATTTT. It translates to CASSLGPAGPLSTDTQYF. The rearrangement links TRBV7-2 to TRBJ2-3, with D perhaps TRBD2 (6 bases). V lost 1 base and J 0 bases, leaving 17 bases between the germline ends. The germline gives CDR1 SGHTA, CDR2 FQGNSA. This CDR3 region has 18 residues.

This clonotype was picked up a small number of times. The gene calls are TRBV11-1 and TRBJ2-2, with TRBD2 matching over 7 bases. The CDR3 length is 16 residues. The V gene end was trimmed by 1 base and the J gene end by 5 bases; junction bases not matched to a gene: 7. Germline CDR1 SGHAT, CDR2 FQDESV (reference sequence). The DNA for the CDR3 is TGTGCCAGCAGCTTAGAGGCGCACGGGGGGACCGGGGAGCTGTTTTTT. Amino acids: CASSLEAHGGTGELFF.

This clonotype was observed a few times. The genes are TRBV11-2 and TRBJ1-5; tentative D call: TRBD1 (6 bases). The CDR3 is 16 residues long. CDR1 is SGHAT and CDR2 is FQNNGV in the germline V gene. V gave up 5 bases and J gave up 0 bases, with 14 bases separating them. The CDR3 is CASSQSTGYSNQPQHF. The CDR3 DNA reads as TGTGCCAGCAGCCAATCCACAGGGTATAGCAATCAGCCCCAGCATTTT.

This clonotype has a handful of counts. The chain recombines TRBV10-3 with TRBJ1-5; 7 bases map to TRBD1. The ends lost 6 bases at V and 2 bases at J; junction bases unmatched: 13. The germline gives CDR1 ENHRY, CDR2 SYGVKD. CDR3 length: 17 amino acids. CDR3 in DNA: TGTGCCATCAGGGCCTCAACAGGGGACGGGGGCAATCAGCCCCAGCATTTT. It is translated as CAIRASTGDGGNQPQHF.

This chain joins TRBV7-2 and TRBJ2-7, with 11 bases lining up with TRBD1. V lost 3 bases to trimming and J lost 4 bases; unmatched junction nucleotides: 5. In germline, CDR1 is SGHTA, CDR2 FQGNSA. This CDR3 has 15 residues. The CDR3 DNA is TGTGCCAGCAGCTTCTCCGGGACAGGGGGGTACGAGCAGTACTTC. Encoded protein: CASSFSGTGGYEQYF.

V usage is TRBV5-1 and J usage is TRBJ2-2; D may correspond to TRBD1 or TRBD2 (5 bases each). V was trimmed by 6 bases and J by 5 bases, leaving 17 bases between them. The CDR3 extends over 15 amino acids. The V gene's germline CDR1 is SGHRS and CDR2 YFSETQ. CDR3 sequence: CASKARGARTGELFF. The CDR3 DNA follows: TGCGCCAGCAAAGCGAGGGGCGCACGTACCGGGGAGCTGTTTTTT.

The gene calls are TRBV12-3 or TRBV12-4 and TRBJ2-1; a weak D match, TRBD1 (5 bases). The CDR3 runs to 11 residues. Between the trimmed V and J ends, which lost 7 bases and 12 bases, there was a span of 13 bases. The DNA of the CDR3 is TGTGCCAGCAACCTTGACAGAGTGCAGTTCTTC. This sequence encodes CASNLDRVQFF.

The chain joins TRBV7-2 to TRBJ1-1, with D tentatively TRBD1 (6 bases). Germline assignment: CDR1 SGHTA and CDR2 FQGNSA. There are 16 residues in the CDR3. Trimming left V 3 bases short and J 8 bases short, with 22 bases between. CDR3 DNA: TGTGCCAGCAGCTTGGGGGGGTCAGGGGTCACCCGGGAAGCTTTCTTT. Translation gives CASSLGGSGVTREAFF.

There are many counts of this clonotype. The genes are TRBV3-1 and TRBJ2-5, with D perhaps matching TRBD1 (6 bases). From germline, CDR1 is LGHDT and CDR2 YNNKEL (reference sequence). CDR3 length: 16 amino acids. Trimming shortened V by 5 bases and J by 1 base, and 17 bases separated the two germline ends. CDR3 nucleotide sequence: TGTGCCAGCAGCGCCCGGGGACACTCTCCCCAAGAGACCCAGTACTTC. Translating it yields CASSARGHSPQETQYF.

This chain joins TRBV19 and TRBJ2-7; D might be TRBD1 or TRBD2, each matching 5 bases. V lost 4 bases and J 2 bases, leaving 9 bases between the germline ends. The V gene's germline CDR1 is LNHDA and CDR2 SQIVND (reference sequence). This CDR3 has 13 amino acids. Written as DNA, the CDR3 is TGTGCCAGTAGTAGGGACGAGGCCTACGAGCAGTACTTC. This encodes CASSRDEAYEQYF.

The V call is TRBV2, the J call TRBJ1-5, with no clear D. Germline V gene sequence: CDR1 SNHLY, CDR2 FYNNEI. The CDR3 totals 14 residues. Trimming pared 2 bases from V and 6 bases from J, leaving 11 bases between. CDR3 amino acids: CASSEHGYLQPQHF. CDR3 nucleotide sequence: TGTGCCAGCAGTGAACATGGGTATCTTCAGCCCCAGCATTTT. The whole variable domain, remainder taken from reference TRBV2 and TRBJ1-5, is EPEVTQTPSHQVTQMGQEVILRCVPISNHLYFYWYRQILGQKVEFLVSFYNNEISEKSEIFDDQFSVERPDGSNFTLKIRSTKLEDSAMYFCASSEHGYLQPQHFGDGTRLSIL.

The chain combines TRBV7-2 with TRBJ2-7; D unresolved. The CDR3 is 13 residues long. Trimming left V 0 bases short and J 5 bases short, with 8 bases between. Germline V gives CDR1 SGHTA, CDR2 FQGNSA. The CDR3 region has the DNA TGTGCCAGCAGCTTAGCGGGCGCGGACGAGCAGTACGTC. Its protein is CASSLAGADEQYV.

In its sample, this clonotype was seen a few times. V usage is TRBV3-1 and J usage is TRBJ2-2; D possibly matches TRBD1 or TRBD2 (6 bases each). The germline CDR1 and CDR2 sequences are LGHDT and YNNKEL (reference sequence). CDR3 length: 16 amino acids. The V end was cut by 4 bases, the J end by 4 bases, with 16 bases between. CDR3 bases: TGTGCCAGCAGCCCCCCGTGGGGGGCGGCCACCGGGGAGCTGTTTTTT. The encoded protein is CASSPPWGAATGELFF.

This clonotype has only a few counts. The chain has TRBV5-6 and TRBJ2-2; D gene unclear. Germline V CDR1 and CDR2: SGHDT, YYEEEE. V shed 3 bases and J shed 5 bases, with 2 bases lying between them. The CDR3 contains 11 residues. The CDR3 reads CASSWTGELFF. The CDR3 nucleotides are TGTGCCAGCAGCTGGACCGGGGAGCTGTTTTTT.

This clonotype was observed a handful of times. This rearrangement joins TRBV5-1 to TRBJ1-1, with unresolved D. Per germline, CDR1 SGHRS and CDR2 YFSETQ. CDR3 length equals 13 residues. The germline V and J ends were trimmed by 6 bases and 5 bases, with 14 bases remaining between them. CDR3 nucleotides: TGCGCCAGCACCGAAGGTAGGGATACTGAAGCTTTCTTT. Translating it yields CASTEGRDTEAFF.